This TCR beta chain was recorded in a study of CD8+ T cells in alopecia areata. Whole-study results and caveats: Elevated clonality characterized lesional scalp relative to normal scalp, particularly in alopecia totalis/universalis. Scalp clonality and expanded CD8+ clones among the top 100 showed significant decreases with tofacitinib.

This clone was seen more than once but under ten times. Its antigen is unidentified. CDR1 and CDR2 from the germline V gene are SNHLY and FYNNEI. This CDR3 is 17 amino acids long. V was cut by 3 bases and J by 0 bases, with 17 bases left in between. Treatment of the sample: oral pan-JAK inhibitor, 5-10 mg twice daily. PBMCs were stained for CD3, CD4 and CD8, and CD4+ and CD8+ T cells were sorted. RNA, once extracted, was reverse transcribed into cDNA for use as the sequencing template. Assay: immunoSEQ multiplex PCR; the TCRdb copy retains only in-frame clones and omits some. The sample includes around 210,000 clones, under 70% seen only once; the top ten take about 4.2%.

The source is a human donor with alopecia areata. The sequencing used CD4+ T cells sorted from blood, collected at week 4, from a patient treated with tofacitinib. The V call is TRBV2, the J call TRBJ1-2, with D possibly being TRBD1 (5 bases). CDR3 in amino acids: CASSEWTQGPSNYGYTF. CDR3 DNA: TGTGCCAGCAGTGAGTGGACTCAGGGCCCTTCTAACTATGGCTACACCTTC.